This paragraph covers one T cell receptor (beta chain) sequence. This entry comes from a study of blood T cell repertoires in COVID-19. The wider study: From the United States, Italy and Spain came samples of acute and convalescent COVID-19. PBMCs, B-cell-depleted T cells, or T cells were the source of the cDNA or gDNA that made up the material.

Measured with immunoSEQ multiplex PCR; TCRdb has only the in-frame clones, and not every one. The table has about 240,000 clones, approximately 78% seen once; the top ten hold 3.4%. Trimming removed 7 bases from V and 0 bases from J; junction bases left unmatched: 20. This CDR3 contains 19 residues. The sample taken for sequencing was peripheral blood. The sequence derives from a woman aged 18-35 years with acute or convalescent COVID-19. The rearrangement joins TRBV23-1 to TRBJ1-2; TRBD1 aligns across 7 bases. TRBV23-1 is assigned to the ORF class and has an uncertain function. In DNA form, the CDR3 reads TGCGCCAGCAAACCCCGAACGTGGACAGGCGCCTTAGCTAACTATGGCTACACCTTC. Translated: CASKPRTWTGALANYGYTF.